The subject of this entry is one T cell receptor (beta chain). The target antigen is unknown. This sample was included in a study of T-cell reconstitution after alpha-beta-depleted transplantation in children. Findings and caveats of the study: T cells produced anew were the main source of T-cell counts and diversity one year after transplant.

The authors prepared the TCRbeta library with unique molecular identifiers. TCRdb recomputed calls from the PCR reads with MiXCR, one row per CDR3 protein. Among some 830,000 distinct CDR3 sequences listed, about 16% were seen once. Germline CDR1 is SGHDT and CDR2 is YYEEEE. CDR3 size: 15 residues. V lost 1 base, J lost 0 bases, and 10 bases lay in between. The TCR sequence derives from a male patient between 5 and 17 years old who had a stem cell transplant for acute lymphoblastic leukemia, so the T cells may come from the graft donor. Sequencing used PBMCs, mostly from graft donor cells, obtained 360 days after TCRalphabeta/CD19-depleted stem cell transplant. This chain connects TRBV5-6 to TRBJ1-1; D remains ambiguous. The CDR3 loop is CASSLYQFMNTEAFF. Here the CDR3 DNA reads TGTGCCAGCAGCTTGTACCAATTCATGAACACTGAAGCTTTCTTT.